The clone carrying this T cell receptor (beta chain) was recorded a few times. What it binds is unknown. The sample belongs to a study of CD8 T cells in ankylosing spondylitis. Study conclusions and caveats: Some motif variants had been reported before (in reactive arthritis synovial fluid and blood). Disease-associated clonotypes exhibited CD8+ identity and were relatively infrequent in peripheral blood.

The germline CDR1 and CDR2 sequences are SGHRS and YFSETQ. V shed 1 base, J shed 0 bases, and the junction held 7 bases outside the gene matches. The CDR3 covers 17 residues. Quantitative 5'-RACE was performed with molecular barcodes, and it yielded the TCR beta libraries. TCRdb fed the 5' RACE reads into MiXCR, producing one record per CDR3 protein. The data show 150,000 to 250,000 distinct CDR3 sequences, with about 13% seen just once and more than 15% held by the top ten. The clonotype was recovered from a male donor with ankylosing spondylitis or in good health (not recorded which). What was sequenced was blood, either unsorted or a sorted T cell fraction (not recorded which). The rearrangement links TRBV5-1 to TRBJ2-7, with TRBD2 matching over 10 bases. The CDR3 is CASSLSPGTSASYEQYF. The CDR3 DNA follows: TGCGCCAGCAGCTTGAGTCCCGGGACTAGCGCCTCCTACGAGCAGTACTTC.